The clone carrying this T cell receptor (beta chain) was counted a few times. Its antigen remains unknown. There are 20 residues in the CDR3. J gave up 3 bases and V 4 bases, and 13 bases lay outside the gene matches. TCRdb re-called the 5' RACE reads through MiXCR, storing one row per CDR3 protein. The sample shows approximately 550,000 distinct CDR3 sequences, roughly 13% of them seen only once. The sample originates from a study of T cells after yellow fever vaccination. Study results and limitations: Of the clonotypes, a small share occurred in both CD4 and CD8 compartments. Subsequent booster samples again held most clones from primary vaccination (roughly 95% CD4, about 85% CD8).

This sequence originates from a man aged 25-45 years who received the YFV17D yellow fever vaccine. Specimen: PBMCs, collected on the day of the yellow fever booster vaccination. The genes are TRBV12-3 or TRBV12-4 and TRBJ2-2; 14 bases agree with TRBD2. The DNA of the CDR3 is TGTGCCAGCAGTTCTACCGCTCCGGGACTAGCGGGAGCGGACACCGGGGAGCTGTTTTTT. Amino acids: CASSSTAPGLAGADTGELFF.